The 7 T cell receptor beta chains below all came from one sample that was sequenced in a study of glioma-infiltrating T cells. The iRepertoire nested amplicon-rescue multiplex PCR amplified TCR alpha and beta CDR3s from RNA. TCRdb itself ran the multiplex PCR reads through MiXCR, one entry per CDR3 protein. This sample has a few hundred thousand distinct CDR3 sequences; roughly 41% occur once, and the top ten carry approximately 12%. The sequenced material came from glioma tissue, nonneoplastic brain tissue, or PBMCs (not recorded which). These receptors originate from a human donor with low-grade glioma or glioblastoma, undergoing nonglioma brain surgery, or in good health (not recorded which).

The rearrangement uses TRBV3-1 and TRBJ2-3, with 8 bases identical to TRBD2. The CDR3 length is 15 residues. Unmatched junction bases numbered 8, after V lost 4 bases and J lost 5 bases. The germline gives CDR1 LGHDT, CDR2 YNNKEL (reference sequence). For the CDR3, the DNA is TGTGCCAGCAGCCCAAGCGGGAGTTCTCAAGATACGCAGTATTTT. Protein product: CASSPSGSSQDTQYF.

Regarding this clonotype: A junction boundary mismatches the germline segment, possibly from a read error. The V call is TRBV6-1, the J call TRBJ1-1; D is ambiguous. CDR3 length: 12 residues. Germline V gene data show CDR1 as MNHNS and CDR2 as SASEGT. CDR3: CASSVGNTKAFF. The CDR3 DNA reads TGTGCCAGCAGCGTAGGGAACACTAAAGCTTTCTTT.

CDR3 in DNA: TGTGCCAGCAGCCAAGAAAGCCCGGGACAGGGTTGGTACGAGCAGTACTTC. Amino acids: CASSQESPGQGWYEQYF. The genes are TRBV4-2 and TRBJ2-7, with 9 positions matching TRBD1. This CDR3 spans 17 amino acids. The germline V gene encodes CDR1 LGHNA and CDR2 YNFKEQ. V trimming: 0 bases; J trimming: 4 bases; junction bases outside the gene matches: 10.

This clonotype has ten or more counts. This chain connects TRBV27 to TRBJ2-5; 8 nucleotides align to TRBD1. CDR1 is MNHEY and CDR2 is SMNVEV in the germline V gene (reference sequence). The CDR3 has 17 residues. J was trimmed by 4 bases and V by 3 bases; bases with no gene match: 13. CDR3 protein: CASSLRPGRGLAETQYF. CDR3 sequence (DNA): TGTGCCAGCAGTTTGAGACCCGGCAGGGGGCTCGCAGAGACCCAGTACTTC.

V gene TRBV2 combines with J gene TRBJ2-7; D perhaps matches TRBD2 (6 bases). Deletions cut 6 bases from V and 4 bases from J, with 16 bases between. Germline CDR1 and CDR2: SNHLY and FYNNEI. The length of the CDR3 is 14 residues. The CDR3 DNA sequence: TGTGCCAGCAGGATAGTTGGAGGGAGGTACGAGCAGTACTTC. It translates to CASRIVGGRYEQYF.

The sample holds many counts of this clonotype. The chain carries TRBV4-3 and TRBJ1-2; D remains ambiguous. Germline CDR1 reads LGHNA; CDR2 reads YSLEER. V lost 1 base, J lost 3 bases, and 9 bases lay in between. This CDR3 region has 14 residues. CDR3 in DNA: TGCGCCAGCAGCCAAGTGTTCCTAGACTATGGCTACACCTTC. Its protein product is CASSQVFLDYGYTF.

This clonotype was counted at least ten times. This sequence joins TRBV2 and TRBJ2-1; 10 bases map to TRBD1. V was pared by 8 bases and J by 8 bases, with 3 bases of the junction left unmatched. Per germline, CDR1 SNHLY and CDR2 FYNNEI. The CDR3 covers 12 residues. The CDR3 spells CASRDRGDEQFF. CDR3 DNA: TGTGCCAGCCGGGACAGGGGCGATGAGCAGTTCTTC. Full variable domain (outside the CDR3, taken from reference TRBV2 and TRBJ2-1): EPEVTQTPSHQVTQMGQEVILRCVPISNHLYFYWYRQILGQKVEFLVSFYNNEISEKSEIFDDQFSVERPDGSNFTLKIRSTKLEDSAMYFCASRDRGDEQFFGPGTRLTVL.